A single T cell receptor beta chain is shown here with its context. Its antigen is unidentified. Unique molecular identifiers were present in the TCR beta cDNA libraries. Yield was around 500,000 cDNA molecules from 1 to 10 million T cells. TCRdb reanalysed the PCR reads using MiXCR and keeps one entry per CDR3 protein. The repertoire holds hundreds of thousands of distinct CDR3 sequences, with 25% to 30% as singletons. This sample is drawn from a study of post-analysis software for immune sequencing data. Study summary: Relapsing-remitting, secondary progressive and progressive-relapsing courses of multiple sclerosis were included. Overall study results and limits: Same-batch samples co-clustered strongly by F measure. Compared with controls, patients had more of five TRBV segments, including TRBV5-6, TRBV5-1 and TRBV20-1. Comparison with controls showed significantly lower normalized Chao1 diversity in multiple sclerosis patients.

The CDR3 is 15 residues long. Germline CDR1 and CDR2: SQVTM and ANQGSEA. Trimming left V 6 bases short and J 4 bases short, with 19 bases between. Sequenced sample: blood. This chain connects TRBV29-1 to TRBJ2-1, with D perhaps given as TRBD1 or TRBD2 (5 bases each). The sequence was obtained from a girl under 18 with multiple sclerosis. CDR3 nucleotides: TGCAGCGTCCCCCCTGGGGGACGGCCTTACAATGAGCAGTTCTTC. It translates to CSVPPGGRPYNEQFF.